This T cell receptor beta chain was found in a study of shared clonotypes between healthy human individuals. The V gene end was trimmed by 5 bases and the J gene end by 3 bases; junction bases not matched to a gene: 8. CDR3 size: 15 residues. Germline CDR1 reads LNHDA; CDR2 reads SQIVND (reference sequence). The data were produced by immunoSEQ multiplex PCR, yet TCRdb's version contains in-frame clones alone and is incomplete. The sample contains 1.4 million or so clones, 98% of which appear only once. The sequenced material came from naive CD4+ T cells sorted from blood. Subset of the sample: CD45RA+ positively selected. This receptor was identified in a man aged 25-45 years in good health. The V call is TRBV19, the J call TRBJ1-2, with 8 bases fitting TRBD1. The CDR3 DNA follows: TGTGCCAGTAGTCTGCAGGGGGCGCGGGACTATGGCTACACCTTC. This sequence encodes CASSLQGARDYGYTF.